Listed below are T cell receptor beta chains from one sample, sequenced in a study of CD8 T cells in ankylosing spondylitis. MiXCR was run by TCRdb on the 5' RACE reads, yielding one entry per CDR3 protein. The sample comprises approximately 240,000 distinct CDR3 sequences, 20% to 30% of which are singletons, and around 0.64% rests with the top ten. The sequencing input was blood, either unsorted or a sorted T cell fraction (not recorded which). These receptors were obtained from a male donor with ankylosing spondylitis or in good health (not recorded which). CDR3s leave out the opening cysteine and the closing phenylalanine or tryptophan. The order of the fields is J gene, V gene, D gene, clone size, CDR3 protein. The D gene is left open where the match is weak. Rows give clone size only sometimes, using once, few, many, or a class for an expanded clone.

TRBJ2-3 | TRBV6-4 | NA | NA | ASSATGRSDTQY
TRBJ2-7 | TRBV6-1 | NA | once | ASSAWGRGSYEQY
TRBJ2-7 | TRBV6-6 | NA | many | ASSSGTPGEQY
TRBJ2-1 | TRBV20-1 | NA | few | SARVRTGRSYNEQF
TRBJ2-7 | TRBV20-1 | TRBD2 | few | SARVNWGGGGEQY
TRBJ2-3 | TRBV2 | NA | NA | ASSPDYPVRDTQY
TRBJ1-1 | TRBV29-1 | NA | few | SVERRGRRTTEAF
TRBJ1-1 | TRBV6-1 | NA | many | ASSEEGGHNTEAF
TRBJ2-7 | TRBV12-3/TRBV12-4 | TRBD1 | NA | ASSFGQDYEQY
TRBJ2-1 | TRBV12-3/TRBV12-4 | NA | few | ASSLAGGRSDEQF
TRBJ1-6 | TRBV6-5 | NA | NA | ASSSRGGPGNSPLH
TRBJ2-5 | TRBV6-1 | TRBD1 | few | AGQEQETQY
TRBJ2-3 | TRBV12-3/TRBV12-4 | TRBD2 | NA | ASGGPTSTDTQY
TRBJ2-1 | TRBV6-1 | NA | few | ASRVDGYNEQF
TRBJ2-1 | TRBV4-2 | TRBD1 | NA | ASSQTGQRRNNEQF
TRBJ2-5 | TRBV20-1 | NA | few | SASRSGDETQY
TRBJ2-2 | TRBV6-5 | NA | NA | ASSYGVQAGELF
TRBJ2-7 | TRBV4-2 | NA | many | ASSQERGEQY
TRBJ2-1 | TRBV11-2 | NA | many | ASSPPRGAASKEQF
TRBJ1-6 | TRBV7-8 | NA | NA | ASSLSAGLSSPLH
TRBJ2-1 | TRBV12-3/TRBV12-4 | TRBD2 | NA | ASSLSSGGGNEQF
TRBJ1-5 | TRBV12-3/TRBV12-4 | NA | NA | ASSLGRRNQPQH
TRBJ2-3 | TRBV20-1 | TRBD2 | NA | SATFSGGSTDTQY
TRBJ2-3 | TRBV20-1 | NA | few | SAGPAGDTQY
TRBJ2-1 | TRBV20-1 | TRBD2 | many | SAAGTSGGAAYNEQF